These 5 T cell receptor beta chains were all obtained from the same sample, sequenced in a study of blood T cells in healthy people across ages. Primed by a sample-barcoded 5' primer and a J-beta primer mix, a second PCR proceeded for 7 to 11 cycles. TCRdb analysed the 5' RACE reads with MiXCR anew, one entry per CDR3 protein. This table holds over 1,500,000 distinct CDR3 sequences, roughly 43% found once. The specimen sequenced was blood. These receptors were obtained from a human donor in good health.

The chain carries TRBV14 and TRBJ1-2; D ambiguous. In germline, CDR1 is SGHDN, CDR2 FVKESK. CDR3 length: 14 residues. Trimming pared 0 bases from V and 6 bases from J, leaving 11 bases between. The CDR3 here is CASSQDTPENGYTF. The CDR3 coding sequence is TGTGCCAGCAGCCAAGATACCCCAGAGAATGGCTACACCTTC.

This chain uses TRBV12-3 or TRBV12-4 with TRBJ2-1; the match to TRBD2 covers 12 bases. J was trimmed by 6 bases and V by 3 bases; bases with no gene match: 9. The CDR3 loop spans 17 amino acids. CDR3 DNA sequence: TGTGCCAGCAGTTTGGGTGAGCTAGCGGGGGGGCCCAATGAGCAGTTCTTC. This encodes CASSLGELAGGPNEQFF.

J is TRBJ2-3 and V is TRBV7-6; TRBD1 aligns across 7 bases. The CDR3 has 15 amino acids. Germline CDR1 SGHVS, CDR2 FNYEAQ. Trimming at V came to 4 bases and at J to 4 bases, leaving 8 bases not matched to a gene. CDR3 protein: CASSSGQAGPDTQYF. For the CDR3, the DNA is TGTGCCAGCAGCTCCGGACAGGCAGGCCCAGATACGCAGTATTTT. Filled out from reference TRBV7-6 and TRBJ2-3, the complete variable domain reads GAGVSQSPRYKVTKRGQDVALRCDPISGHVSLYWYRQALGQGPEFLTYFNYEAQQDKSGLPNDRFSAERPEGSISTLTIQRTEQRDSAMYRCASSSGQAGPDTQYFGPGTRLTVL.

The chain recombines TRBV12-3 or TRBV12-4 with TRBJ1-1; 8 nucleotides line up with TRBD1. The CDR3 has 13 residues. J lost 7 bases, V lost 1 base, and 2 bases had no gene match. CDR3: CASSLVTGDEAFF. The DNA of the CDR3 is TGTGCCAGCAGTTTAGTGACAGGGGATGAAGCTTTCTTT.

This clonotype appeared once. The chain couples TRBV2 to TRBJ1-2, with D unresolved. Germline CDR1 SNHLY, CDR2 FYNNEI. Trimming cost V 2 bases and J 6 bases, with 13 bases left between them. The CDR3 loop spans 14 amino acids. The CDR3: CASSESLNPNGYTF. The DNA of the CDR3 is TGTGCCAGCAGTGAATCATTAAACCCCAATGGCTACACCTTC.